This T cell receptor (beta chain) was documented in a study of human T cells and chemical hapten exposure. Trimming pared 5 bases from V and 5 bases from J, leaving 12 bases between. The CDR3 consists of 14 residues. Germline V gene data show CDR1 as SGHTA and CDR2 as FQGTGA. This clonotype was seen more than once but under ten times. A single record per CDR3 protein comes from TCRdb applying MiXCR to the RACE reads. The sample holds 330,000 or so distinct CDR3 sequences, roughly 6% seen once. Documented time point: patch test 2, 6 weeks after DPC sensitization. The sample's treatment: therapeutic diphenylcyclopropenone sensitization with weekly scalp DPC.

The sample consisted of whole blood, taken in connection with sensitization to the hapten diphenylcyclopropenone (DPC). This sequence joins TRBV7-3 and TRBJ2-2; perhaps TRBD2 as D (6 bases). The source is a woman aged 18-29 years with alopecia areata. Some clones in this sample may be carry-over from other donors' samples. This CDR3 is CASSPSGTTGELFF. For the CDR3, the DNA is TGTGCCAGCAGCCCTTCAGGGACTACCGGGGAGCTGTTTTTT.